The rows below give T cell receptor beta chains drawn from one sample of a study of T cells in Graves' hyperthyroidism and ophthalmopathy. Using its own MiXCR run on the multiplex PCR reads, TCRdb lists one record per CDR3 protein. The sample has some 620,000 distinct CDR3 sequences, around 15% seen once. The sample comprised blood. All receptors come from a woman aged 25 to 39 with Graves' hyperthyroidism. The CDR3 runs from the conserved cysteine through the conserved F or W. D genes are given only for firm matches. Size is stated for part of the rows, as once, few or many counts, or as a class when the clone is expanded.

j_call | v_call | d_call | clone_size | cdr3_nt | cdr3_aa
TRBJ2-7 | TRBV4-1 | TRBD1 | many | TGCGCCAGCAGCCACCAGACAGGGGGCTACGAGCAGTACTTC | CASSHQTGGYEQYF
TRBJ2-7 | TRBV11-3 | TRBD2 | few | TGTGCCAGCAGCGCAACTAGCGGGAGGGGAACCTCCTACGAGCAGTACTTC | CASSATSGRGTSYEQYF
TRBJ2-7 | TRBV20-1 | . | few | TGCAGTGCTATGGGGAAGGTAGGCCCCTACGAGCAGTACTTC | CSAMGKVGPYEQYF
TRBJ2-3 | TRBV9 | . | many | TGTGCCAGCAGCGTAGTCAGCGACACAGATACGCAGTATTTT | CASSVVSDTDTQYF
TRBJ1-2 | TRBV12-3/TRBV12-4 | . | many | TGTGCCAGCAGTGTAGGGGGGGCAAGTGGCTACACCTTC | CASSVGGASGYTF
TRBJ2-1 | TRBV12-3/TRBV12-4 | TRBD2 | many | TGTGCCAGCAGATCGGGACTAGCGACCTTACACAATGAGCAGTTCTTC | CASRSGLATLHNEQFF
TRBJ2-2 | TRBV7-6 | . | few | TGTGCCACCCTCGATGGAGCCGGGGAGCTGTTTTTT | CATLDGAGELFF
TRBJ1-5 | TRBV27 | TRBD1 | once | TGTGCCAGCAGGAACAGGGGGCCCAATCGGCCCCAGCATTTT | CASRNRGPNRPQHF
TRBJ1-4 | TRBV3-2 | . | many | TGTGCCAGCAGCCAAGATAAGGACCCGGGTCACAGGCATGAAAAACTGTTTTTT | CASSQDKDPGHRHEKLFF
TRBJ2-7 | TRBV29-1 | . | many | TGCAGCGTTGAAGGGGAGTTGGACGAGCAGTACTTC | CSVEGELDEQYF
TRBJ2-6 | TRBV12-3/TRBV12-4 | . | . | TGTGCCAGCAGTTTCGGAGGGGACGTCCTGACTTTC | CASSFGGDVLTF
TRBJ2-1 | TRBV11-2 | TRBD2 | many | TGTGCCAGCAGCCGAGCGGGAGGGCCCAATGAGCAGTTCTTC | CASSRAGGPNEQFF
TRBJ1-2 | TRBV7-8 | . | many | TGTGCCAGCAGCTTAGTTGGGGGGACAACCTATGGCTACACCTTC | CASSLVGGTTYGYTF
TRBJ2-2 | TRBV28 | TRBD1 | many | TGTGCCAGCAGTTTAGACAGGGTAGCCGGGGAGCTGTTTTTT | CASSLDRVAGELFF
TRBJ1-4 | TRBV7-3 | TRBD1 | few | TGTGCCAGCAGCTTTCAGGGGGCGAATGAAAAACTGTTTTTT | CASSFQGANEKLFF
TRBJ1-4 | TRBV2 | . | many | TGTGCCAGCAGGGACGGACGGCTTAATGAAAAACTGTTTTTT | CASRDGRLNEKLFF
TRBJ2-5 | TRBV28 | TRBD1 | . | TGTGCCAGCGGGACAGGGTCGAACCAAGAGACCCAGTACTTC | CASGTGSNQETQYF
TRBJ2-1 | TRBV28 | TRBD1 | . | TGTGCCAGCAGTTCTCGGGACAGGGCCGGCGATGAGCAGTTCTTC | CASSSRDRAGDEQFF